The 32 T cell receptor beta chains below come from one sample, sequenced in a study of shared clonotypes between healthy human individuals (TCRdb year 2020). Library generation was performed with the immunoSEQ multiplex PCR assay. Not all clones reach the TCRdb copy of this immuneACCESS table, which keeps in-frame sequences only. Checked studies attribute under half of the gap to unresolved V genes and leave the rest unexplained. Counted in this sample were about 2 million clones; 90% to 95% of them appeared once. The top ten clones comprise under 0.15% of the sample. The specimen was naive CD4+ T cells sorted from blood. Explained via the paper, the cell subset or site label denotes: CD45RA+ positively selected. The receptors shown here come from a man between 18 and 29 years old in good health.

The CDR3: CASSLGRRNTEAFF. The CDR3 DNA reads TGTGCCAGCAGCTTAGGCCGGAGGAACACTGAAGCTTTCTTT. The chain links TRBV7-2 to TRBJ1-1; no reliable D call. Trimming took off 1 base at V and 1 base at J, with 7 bases between the two ends. Germline assignment: CDR1 SGHTA and CDR2 FQGNSA. This CDR3 region has 14 residues.

CDR3 nucleotide sequence: TGTGCCATCAGTGACCTTCTCTATGCGTCGAACACTGAAGCTTTCTTT. Protein product: CAISDLLYASNTEAFF. This rearrangement joins TRBV10-3 to TRBJ1-1; the D is unclear. The CDR3 consists of 16 residues. Germline V gives CDR1 ENHRY, CDR2 SYGVKD. Trimming removed 3 bases from V and 1 base from J, with 15 bases in between.

The V gene is TRBV2, the J gene TRBJ2-7, with 7 bases aligning to TRBD1. Germline V gene lookup returns CDR1 SNHLY and CDR2 FYNNEI. The junction had 4 bases not matched to a gene; V was cut back by 3 bases and J by 2 bases. The CDR3 extends over 14 amino acids. DNA for the CDR3: TGTGCCAGCAGTGAGACAGGGCGTACCTACGAGCAGTACTTC. Its protein product is CASSETGRTYEQYF.

The chain carries TRBV7-8 and TRBJ1-3; TRBD1 might be the D (6 bases). V lost 6 bases and J lost 0, with 12 bases in between. CDR1 and CDR2 from the germline V gene are SGHVS and FQNEAQ. CDR3 length: 15 residues. This CDR3 is CASSYTGSSGNTIYF. The CDR3 DNA reads as TGTGCCAGCAGTTATACAGGGAGCTCTGGAAACACCATATATTTT.

This CDR3 is CASSPGGLLTDTQYF. CDR3 DNA: TGTGCCAGCTCACCTGGGGGACTCCTCACAGATACGCAGTATTTT. The chain combines TRBV18 with TRBJ2-3, with D possibly being TRBD2 (6 bases). Trimming stripped 3 bases from V and 2 bases from J, with 12 bases between. Germline CDR1 and CDR2: KGHSH and LQKENI. CDR3 length: 15 amino acids.

The chain combines TRBV4-1 with TRBJ1-1, with D uncertain. V gave up 0 bases and J gave up 3 bases, with 14 bases separating them. Per germline, CDR1 MGHRA and CDR2 YSYEKL. The length of the CDR3 is 16 residues. As DNA, the CDR3 is TGCGCCAGCAGCCAAGAGACCTCTAGGGTATACACTGAAGCTTTCTTT. Translation: CASSQETSRVYTEAFF.

The V call is TRBV11-2, the J call TRBJ2-1, with 15 bases lining up with TRBD2. The CDR3 has 14 amino acids. The V and J ends lost 6 bases and 10 bases, in that order; junction bases with no gene match: 4. Germline V gene lookup returns CDR1 SGHAT and CDR2 FQNNGV. CDR3 sequence reads: CASRGLAGGQEQFF. CDR3 nucleotides: TGTGCCAGCAGGGGACTAGCGGGAGGTCAGGAGCAGTTCTTC.

On this clone itself: At the DNA level, this CDR3 is encoded by other sequences in the same sample as well. The DNA of the CDR3 is TGTGCCAGCACACGGACTGTGACTAATGAAAAACTGTTTTTT. Translating gives CASTRTVTNEKLFF. The gene calls are TRBV2 and TRBJ1-4; D unclear. The CDR3 covers 14 residues. Trimming removed 7 bases from V and 2 bases from J, with 11 bases in between. CDR1 and CDR2 (germline): SNHLY, FYNNEI.

The V gene is TRBV10-3, the J gene TRBJ2-2, with no clear D. Germline V gene sequence: CDR1 ENHRY, CDR2 SYGVKD. The CDR3 extends over 15 amino acids. V was clipped by 2 bases and J by 1 base, with 8 bases between them. Here the CDR3 reads CAISERPVNTGELFF. CDR3 coding DNA: TGTGCCATCAGTGAGCGACCCGTGAACACCGGGGAGCTGTTTTTT.

The V and J genes are TRBV5-1 and TRBJ1-1; D ambiguous. The CDR3 has 13 amino acids. Per the germline V gene, CDR1 is SGHRS and CDR2 is YFSETQ. V was cut by 5 bases and J by 8 bases, with 16 bases left in between. The CDR3 is CASSPREGSEAFF. The CDR3 DNA follows: TGCGCCAGCAGTCCAAGGGAAGGGTCAGAAGCTTTCTTT.

The rearrangement links TRBV5-1 to TRBJ2-1, with a tentative D call TRBD1 (6 bases). CDR1 is SGHRS and CDR2 is YFSETQ in the germline V gene. The CDR3 consists of 13 residues. V was cut by 4 bases and J by 6 bases, with 11 bases left in between. Written as DNA, the CDR3 is TGCGCCAGCAGCCCCGGGACAACCAATGAGCAGTTCTTC. Translation gives CASSPGTTNEQFF. Complete variable domain (other parts from reference TRBV5-1 and TRBJ2-1): KAGVTQTPRYLIKTRGQQVTLSCSPISGHRSVSWYQQTPGQGLQFLFEYFSETQRNKGNFPGRFSGRQFSNSRSEMNVSTLELGDSALYLCASSPGTTNEQFFGPGTRLTVL.

The genes are TRBV7-2 and TRBJ2-1, with D tentatively TRBD1 (6 bases). From germline, CDR1 is SGHTA and CDR2 FQGNSA. This CDR3 has 19 amino acids. V was trimmed by 5 bases and J by 5 bases, leaving 28 bases between them. The CDR3 reads CASSPQGLRAPATNNEQFF. The CDR3 bases are TGTGCCAGCAGCCCACAGGGCTTACGTGCACCCGCCACGAACAATGAGCAGTTCTTC.

The chain uses TRBV6-1 and TRBJ1-4; D may be TRBD1 (5 bases). V lost 7 bases and J 8 bases, leaving 14 bases between the germline ends. Germline assignment: CDR1 MNHNS and CDR2 SASEGT. This CDR3 has 13 residues. The DNA of the CDR3 is TGTGCCAGCAAGTTGGGGCTTGGGGAAAAACTGTTTTTT. Its translation: CASKLGLGEKLFF.

The chain uses TRBV7-1 and TRBJ2-7; weak D call: TRBD1 (6 bases). TRBV7-1 is labeled an ORF, and its function is uncertain. The CDR3 is 15 residues long. Trimming took off 4 bases at V and 6 bases at J, with 19 bases between the two ends. The CDR3 here is CASSLRGRQAGEQYF. The CDR3 bases are TGTGCCAGCAGCTTAAGGGGCCGACAGGCCGGCGAGCAGTACTTC.

The rearrangement uses TRBV5-6 and TRBJ2-2, with TRBD1 matching 7 bases. CDR3 size: 14 residues. Germline V CDR1 and CDR2: SGHDT, YYEEEE. V trimming: 5 bases; J trimming: 1 base; junction bases outside the gene matches: 2. The DNA for the CDR3 is TGTGCCAGCAGTAGGACAGGGAACACCGGGGAGCTGTTTTTT. As protein: CASSRTGNTGELFF.

In the case of this clone: This could be a read error, since a much larger clone is one nucleotide away. The J gene is TRBJ1-5, the V gene TRBV5-8; D unclear. The CDR3 totals 13 residues. Germline V gene data show CDR1 as SGHTS and CDR2 as YDEGEE. CDR3: CASSFDSNQPQRF. The CDR3, as DNA: TGTGCCAGCAGTTTTGATAGCAATCAGCCCCAGCGTTTT.

This clone was observed once. The J gene is TRBJ2-7, the V gene TRBV5-1; 11 bases agree with TRBD1. V was pared by 6 bases and J by 3 bases, with 8 bases of the junction left unmatched. The CDR3 extends over 15 amino acids. Germline V gene lookup returns CDR1 SGHRS and CDR2 YFSETQ. The CDR3 spells CASKNPGQGVYEQYF. Here the CDR3 DNA reads TGCGCCAGCAAAAACCCGGGACAGGGGGTCTACGAGCAGTACTTC.

The chain has TRBV7-9 and TRBJ2-2, with 9 bases fitting TRBD1. Germline CDR1 is SEHNR and CDR2 is FQNEAQ (reference sequence). This CDR3 contains 16 residues. V trimming: 4 bases; J trimming: 1 base; junction bases outside the gene matches: 4. The CDR3 loop reads CASSSGQGRNTGELFF. The CDR3 nucleotides are TGTGCCAGCAGCTCAGGACAGGGGAGGAACACCGGGGAGCTGTTTTTT.

This sequence joins TRBV6-1 and TRBJ2-3, with D possibly TRBD2 on 7 matching bases. This CDR3 is 16 amino acids long. Germline V gene lookup returns CDR1 MNHNS and CDR2 SASEGT. The germline V and J ends were trimmed by 1 base and 2 bases, with 13 bases remaining between them. DNA of the CDR3: TGTGCCAGCAGTGAAGGGGCCGGGGGGCCCACAGATACGCAGTATTTT. Translating gives CASSEGAGGPTDTQYF.

V usage is TRBV5-1 and J usage is TRBJ1-2; 7 bases line up with TRBD1. The trim removed 2 bases at V and 4 bases at J, leaving 5 bases unmatched. The V gene's germline CDR1 is SGHRS and CDR2 YFSETQ. This CDR3 is built from 14 residues. The CDR3 bases are TGCGCCAGCAGCTTCGACAGGGAATTCTATGGCTACACCTTC. Translating gives CASSFDREFYGYTF.

The rearrangement links TRBV19 to TRBJ1-1; D perhaps matches TRBD1 (6 bases). With 6 bases removed from V and 1 base from J, the gap between germline ends came to 15 bases. The germline V gene has CDR1 LNHDA and CDR2 SQIVND (reference sequence). The length of the CDR3 is 15 residues. The CDR3, as DNA: TGTGCCAGTAGAAGGGACACCTCCGGGAACACTGAAGCTTTCTTT. Its protein product is CASRRDTSGNTEAFF.

This chain links TRBV30 with TRBJ2-5; D gene unclear. This CDR3 spans 13 amino acids. Germline V gives CDR1 GTSNPN, CDR2 SVGIG (reference sequence). V gave up 0 bases and J gave up 5 bases, with 10 bases separating them. DNA for the CDR3: TGTGCCTGGAGTGTACTTATCTCTGAGACCCAGTACTTC. Its translation is CAWSVLISETQYF.

This sequence joins TRBV11-2 and TRBJ2-3; D remains ambiguous. CDR1 and CDR2 (germline): SGHAT, FQNNGV. The ends were cut back, 5 bases at V and 6 bases at J, with 12 bases in the middle. The CDR3 contains 13 residues. The CDR3 spells CASSQPKVDTQYF. The DNA for the CDR3 is TGTGCCAGCAGCCAACCCAAAGTCGATACGCAGTATTTT.

This rearrangement joins TRBV4-3 to TRBJ2-7; no clear D. The CDR3 has 14 residues. The V and J ends lost 2 bases and 2 bases respectively, with 10 bases between them. In germline, CDR1 is LGHNA, CDR2 YSLEER. The CDR3 protein is CASSQSTGAYEQYF. The DNA of the CDR3 is TGCGCCAGCAGCCAATCCACTGGGGCCTACGAGCAGTACTTC.

This clone was recorded only once. The chain has TRBV29-1 and TRBJ1-1; D perhaps matches TRBD1 (5 bases). This CDR3 is 13 amino acids long. Germline V gene lookup returns CDR1 SQVTM and CDR2 ANQGSEA. The germline V and J ends were trimmed by 3 bases and 1 base, with 9 bases remaining between them. The CDR3 is CSVDTGANTEAFF. The CDR3 DNA reads as TGCAGCGTTGACACCGGGGCGAACACTGAAGCTTTCTTT.

This chain joins TRBV5-1 and TRBJ2-2, with D unresolved. This CDR3 has 15 amino acids. Trimming took 4 bases from V and 4 from J, leaving 14 bases between them. CDR1 is SGHRS and CDR2 is YFSETQ in the germline V gene. In DNA form, the CDR3 reads TGCGCCAGCAGCGCTACTGGGTCGGGCACCGGGGAGCTGTTTTTT. Translated, it gives CASSATGSGTGELFF.

Worth noting for this clone: A junction end diverges from the germline sequence, so it may reflect a read error. The chain combines TRBV7-7 with TRBJ1-3, with a weak D call TRBD1 (5 bases). This CDR3 is built from 13 residues. Germline-derived CDR1 and CDR2 are SSHAT and FNYEAQ (reference sequence). CDR3 sequence reads: CASSSGPGNTIYF. CDR3 bases: TGTGCTAGCAGCTCGGGACCTGGAAACACCATATATTTT.

This clone came up once. This chain uses TRBV27 with TRBJ2-3; TRBD2 aligns across 12 bases. Per the germline V gene, CDR1 is MNHEY and CDR2 is SMNVEV (reference sequence). The CDR3 has 16 amino acids. The V segment lost 3 bases and the J segment 9 bases; nucleotides outside the gene matches: 10. CDR3 in amino acids: CASSLELAGGIGTQYF. DNA for the CDR3: TGTGCCAGCAGTTTGGAGCTAGCGGGGGGGATTGGAACGCAGTATTTT.

The rearrangement uses TRBV5-1 and TRBJ1-1; no clear D. The CDR3 spans 14 residues. The V end was cut by 0 bases, the J end by 6 bases, with 12 bases between. The germline V gene encodes CDR1 SGHRS and CDR2 YFSETQ. CDR3 sequence (DNA): TGCGCCAGCAGCTTGGTAACAGCCCATGCTGAAGCTTTCTTT. Translation gives CASSLVTAHAEAFF.

The chain links TRBV10-3 to TRBJ1-2, with unresolved D. This CDR3 is 12 amino acids long. The ends were cut back, 4 bases at V and 8 bases at J, with 11 bases in the middle. Germline V gene lookup returns CDR1 ENHRY and CDR2 SYGVKD. DNA of the CDR3: TGTGCCATCAGTGCCTACGAGGAAGGCTACACCTTC. Translation gives CAISAYEEGYTF.

V and J are TRBV27 and TRBJ1-1, with D possibly TRBD1 on 6 matching bases. The CDR3 runs to 16 residues. V was shortened by 8 bases and J by 3 bases, with 22 bases between the two germline ends. Germline V CDR1 and CDR2: MNHEY, SMNVEV (reference sequence). As DNA, the CDR3 is TGTGCCAGCGCTGGGGACACCGGATTCGCGGACACTGAAGCTTTCTTT. It specifies CASAGDTGFADTEAFF.

The chain has TRBV6-5 and TRBJ2-5, with D possibly TRBD1 on 6 matching bases. The V gene lost 6 bases and the J gene lost 12 bases, with 17 bases spanning the gap. CDR3 length: 12 amino acids. Germline V gene data show CDR1 as MNHEY and CDR2 as SVGAGI. In DNA, the CDR3 is TGTGCCAGCAGCCAAAACCGGGACATTAAGTACTTC. The encoded protein is CASSQNRDIKYF.